The source of this T cell receptor (beta chain) is a study of shared clonotypes between healthy human individuals. As for the study in general: The plates for each donor numbered three CD4 naive, three CD4 memory, two CD8 naive and one CD8 memory.

In germline, CDR1 is MNHNS, CDR2 SASEGT. V was trimmed by 5 bases and J by 1 base, leaving 9 bases between them. The CDR3 runs to 14 residues. Study-wide findings and caveats: Clonotypes shared by all four donors outscored non-shared clonotypes in generation probability.

Clones were sequenced by immunoSEQ multiplex PCR, and TCRdb holds only the in-frame ones, with some missing. The sample includes over 950,000 clones, roughly 80% of them seen just once. In regard to this clone: The antigen is not known.

The TCR comes from a man aged 18 to 29 in good health. Some clones in this sample may be carry-over from other donors' samples. Sequenced material: memory CD4+ T cells from PBMCs. Subset noted: CD45RA-negative fraction. The V and J genes are TRBV6-1 and TRBJ1-3; tentative D call: TRBD1 (6 bases). DNA for the CDR3: TGTGCCAGCAGTACCGGACAGTCTGGAAACACCATATATTTT. The encoded protein is CASSTGQSGNTIYF.